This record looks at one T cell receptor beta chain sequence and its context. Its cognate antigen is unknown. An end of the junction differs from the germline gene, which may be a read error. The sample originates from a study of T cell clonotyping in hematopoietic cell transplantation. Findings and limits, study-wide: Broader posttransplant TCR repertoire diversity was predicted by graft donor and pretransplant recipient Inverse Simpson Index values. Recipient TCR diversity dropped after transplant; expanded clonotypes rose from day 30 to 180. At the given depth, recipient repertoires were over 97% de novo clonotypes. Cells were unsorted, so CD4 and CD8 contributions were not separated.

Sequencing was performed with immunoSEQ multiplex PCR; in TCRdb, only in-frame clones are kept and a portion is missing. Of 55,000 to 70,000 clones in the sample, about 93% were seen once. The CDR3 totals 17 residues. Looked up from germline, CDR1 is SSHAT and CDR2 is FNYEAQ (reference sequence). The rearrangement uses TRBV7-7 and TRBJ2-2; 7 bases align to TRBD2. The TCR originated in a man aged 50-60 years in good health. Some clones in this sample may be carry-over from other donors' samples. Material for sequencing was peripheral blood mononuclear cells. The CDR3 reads CASSYVRGGPNTGELFF. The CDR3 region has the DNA TGTGCTAGCAGCTACGTACGGGGAGGGCCGAACACCGGGGAGCTGTTTTTT.